In this sample, the clone carrying this T cell receptor (beta chain) turned up many times. Germline V gene sequence: CDR1 SQVTM, CDR2 ANQGSEA. V lost 4 bases to trimming and J lost 5 bases; unmatched junction nucleotides: 7. The CDR3 spans 14 residues. The time point denotes: patch test 2, 6 weeks after DPC sensitization. Documented treatment: therapeutic diphenylcyclopropenone sensitization with weekly scalp DPC. The data belong to a study of human T cells and chemical hapten exposure. Across the study: All patients underwent weekly scalp dosing with diphenylcyclopropenone for the full approximately 23-week study. The patients, most of them female, presented with alopecia areata, totalis or universalis. Small pooled library volume differences chiefly drove per-sample TCR yield variation.

Individual cDNA molecules each carried unique molecular identifiers attached by the library. TCRdb reprocessed the RACE reads via MiXCR and lists one record per CDR3 protein. The profile covers approximately 85,000 distinct CDR3 sequences, with more than 8.5% appearing a single time and 2% to 2.5% taken by the ten largest. Sequenced material: whole blood, taken in connection with sensitization to the hapten diphenylcyclopropenone (DPC). The chain is built from TRBV29-1 and TRBJ2-1, with 8 bases matching TRBD2. The sequence was obtained from a woman between 25 and 40 years old with alopecia areata. Some clones in this sample may be carry-over from other donors' samples. Here the CDR3 reads CSVASGTRNNEQFF. The CDR3 DNA follows: TGCAGCGTTGCCTCCGGGACTAGAAACAATGAGCAGTTCTTC.